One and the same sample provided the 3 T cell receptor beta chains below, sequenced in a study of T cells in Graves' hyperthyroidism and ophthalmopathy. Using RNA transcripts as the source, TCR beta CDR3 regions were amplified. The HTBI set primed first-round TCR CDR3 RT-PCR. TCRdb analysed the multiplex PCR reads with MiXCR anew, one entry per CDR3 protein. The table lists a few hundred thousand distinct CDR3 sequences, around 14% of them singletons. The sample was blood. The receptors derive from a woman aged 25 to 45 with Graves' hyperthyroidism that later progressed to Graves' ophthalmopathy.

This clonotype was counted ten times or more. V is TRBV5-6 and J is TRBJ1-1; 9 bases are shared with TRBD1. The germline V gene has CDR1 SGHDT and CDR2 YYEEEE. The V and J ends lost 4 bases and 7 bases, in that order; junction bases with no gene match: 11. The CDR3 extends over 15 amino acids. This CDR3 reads CASSPDRGATIEAFF. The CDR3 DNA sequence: TGTGCCAGCAGCCCCGACAGGGGGGCCACTATTGAAGCTTTCTTT.

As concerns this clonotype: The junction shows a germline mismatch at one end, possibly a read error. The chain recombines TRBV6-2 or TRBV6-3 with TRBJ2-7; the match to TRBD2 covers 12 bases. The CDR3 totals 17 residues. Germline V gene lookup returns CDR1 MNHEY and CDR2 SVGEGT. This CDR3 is CASTSRELAGGSYEQYF. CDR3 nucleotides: TGTGCCAGCACTTCACGAGAACTAGCGGGAGGATCCTATGAGCAGTACTTC.

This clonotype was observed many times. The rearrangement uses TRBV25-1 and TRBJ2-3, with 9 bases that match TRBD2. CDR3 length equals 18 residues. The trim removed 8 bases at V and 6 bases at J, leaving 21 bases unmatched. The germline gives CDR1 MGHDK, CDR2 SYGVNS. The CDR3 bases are TGTGCCAGCCCCGCCCTTGTTAGCGGGAGAGGGGTTGAGGATACGCAGTATTTT. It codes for CASPALVSGRGVEDTQYF.